The T cell receptor (beta chain) described here comes from a study of T-cell memory formation after mild COVID-19. The wider study: TCR clusters showed largely donor specificity.

5'RACE primed from the constant segment yielded TCR alpha and TCR beta cDNA libraries bearing sample barcodes and UMIs. Each CDR3 protein gets one entry after TCRdb re-called the 5' RACE reads with MiXCR. The repertoire consists of 200,000 to 250,000 distinct CDR3 sequences, with 9% to 10% occurring once and the leading ten covering roughly 3.5%. The CDR3 is 11 residues long. Trimming took 4 bases from V and 4 from J, leaving 4 bases between them. Looked up from germline, CDR1 is SNHLY and CDR2 is FYNNEI. Study-wide findings and caveats: Clones contracting across day 15 to 85 had a balanced CD4/CD8 profile; later expanding clones leaned CD4+. Researchers found some responding clones in pre-infection memory, a sign that cross-reactive memory joined.

Worth noting for this clonotype: Its target is unknown.

This chain links TRBV2 with TRBJ1-2; no definite D call. The sequence came from a man younger than 35 who had mild COVID-19 (a few samples of this study predate the infection). Cell type and time point are not known. Material: PBMCs or a T cell subset sorted from them (not recorded which). The CDR3 DNA reads TGTGCCAGCAGTGTAGGCTATGGCTACACCTTC. Its protein product is CASSVGYGYTF. The complete variable domain, with remaining parts taken from reference TRBV2 and TRBJ1-2, reads EPEVTQTPSHQVTQMGQEVILRCVPISNHLYFYWYRQILGQKVEFLVSFYNNEISEKSEIFDDQFSVERPDGSNFTLKIRSTKLEDSAMYFCASSVGYGYTFGSGTRLTVV.